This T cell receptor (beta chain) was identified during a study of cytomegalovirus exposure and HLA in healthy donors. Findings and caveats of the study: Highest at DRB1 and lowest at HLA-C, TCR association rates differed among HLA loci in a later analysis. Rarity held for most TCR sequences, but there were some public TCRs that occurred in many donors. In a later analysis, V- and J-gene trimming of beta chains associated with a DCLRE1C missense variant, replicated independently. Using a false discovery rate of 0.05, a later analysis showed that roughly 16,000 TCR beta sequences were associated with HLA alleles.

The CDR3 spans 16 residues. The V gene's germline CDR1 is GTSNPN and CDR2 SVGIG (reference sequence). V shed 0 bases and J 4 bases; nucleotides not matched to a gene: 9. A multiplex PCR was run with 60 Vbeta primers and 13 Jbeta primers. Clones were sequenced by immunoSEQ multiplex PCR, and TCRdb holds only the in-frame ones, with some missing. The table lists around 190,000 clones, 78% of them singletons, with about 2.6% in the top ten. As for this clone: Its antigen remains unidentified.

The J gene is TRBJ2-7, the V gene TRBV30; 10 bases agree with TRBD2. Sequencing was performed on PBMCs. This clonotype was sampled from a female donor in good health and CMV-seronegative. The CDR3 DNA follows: TGTGCCTGGAGTGTGGGAGGTAGCGGGAGGTCTTACGAGCAGTACTTC. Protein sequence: CAWSVGGSGRSYEQYF.